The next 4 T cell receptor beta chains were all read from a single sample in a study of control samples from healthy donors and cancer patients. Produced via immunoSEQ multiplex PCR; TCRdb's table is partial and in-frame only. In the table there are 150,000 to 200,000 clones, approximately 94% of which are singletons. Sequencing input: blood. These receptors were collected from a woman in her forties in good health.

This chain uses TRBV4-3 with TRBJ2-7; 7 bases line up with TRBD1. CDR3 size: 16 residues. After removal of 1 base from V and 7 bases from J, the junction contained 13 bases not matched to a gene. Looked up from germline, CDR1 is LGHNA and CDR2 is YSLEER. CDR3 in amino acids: CASSQVTGNRKGEQYF. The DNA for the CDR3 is TGCGCCAGCAGCCAAGTGACAGGGAATAGGAAAGGGGAGCAGTACTTC.

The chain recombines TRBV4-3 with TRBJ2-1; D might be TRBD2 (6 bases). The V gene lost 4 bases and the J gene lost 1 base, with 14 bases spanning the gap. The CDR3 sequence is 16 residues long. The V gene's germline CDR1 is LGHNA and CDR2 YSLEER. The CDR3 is CASSPRTGGSYNEQFF. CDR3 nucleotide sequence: TGCGCCAGCAGCCCGCGAACCGGGGGTTCCTACAATGAGCAGTTCTTC.

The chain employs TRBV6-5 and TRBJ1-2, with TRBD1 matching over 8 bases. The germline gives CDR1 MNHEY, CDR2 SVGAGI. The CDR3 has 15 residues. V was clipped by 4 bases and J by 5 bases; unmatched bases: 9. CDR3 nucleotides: TGTGCCAGCAGTTCTTACAGGGGGGGACAGTATGGCTACACCTTC. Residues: CASSSYRGGQYGYTF.

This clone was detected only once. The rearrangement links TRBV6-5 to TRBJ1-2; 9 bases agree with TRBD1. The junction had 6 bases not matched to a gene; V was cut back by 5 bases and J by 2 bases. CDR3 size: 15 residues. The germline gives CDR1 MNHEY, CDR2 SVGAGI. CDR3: CASSRGTGKNYGYTF. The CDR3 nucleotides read TGTGCCAGCAGTCGAGGGACAGGGAAAAACTATGGCTACACCTTC.